A selection of T cell receptor beta chains follows, all from one sample in a study of T cell responses to AZD1222 COVID-19 vaccine. This table comes from immunoSEQ multiplex PCR, and its TCRdb copy is limited to in-frame clones, with some not included. Of tens of thousands of clones listed, approximately 92% were seen once; the top ten hold 6.1%. Here the sequenced sample was peripheral blood, taken 28 days after the second AZD1222 dose. All receptors come from an adult who received the AZD1222 COVID-19 vaccine. Each CDR3 is given with its conserved first and last residue. D genes are given only for firm matches. The size of a clone is reported for some rows only, either as once, few or many, or as a class for expanded clones.

>TRBD2|TRBV9|NA|TRBJ2-3
TGTGCCAGCAGCGCTAGCGGGAGGTACACAGATACGCAGTATTTT
CASSASGRYTDTQYF
>NA|TRBV6-5|NA|TRBJ1-2
TGTGCCAGCAGATTTAACTATGGCTACACCTTC
CASRFNYGYTF
>TRBD1|TRBV6-5|NA|TRBJ2-2
TGTGCCAGCAGCTTTCCGGGACAGGGGTCCGGGGAGCTGTTTTTT
CASSFPGQGSGELFF
>NA|TRBV6-5|NA|TRBJ1-1
TGTGCCAGCCTACTCCCCGTTCGGGGAGATCTTCAAGCTTTCTTT
CASLLPVRGDLQAFF
>TRBD2|TRBV3-1/TRBV3-2|NA|TRBJ2-1
TGTGCCAGCAGCCAATTGCCTAGCGGGAGCACCGAGCAGTTCTTC
CASSQLPSGSTEQFF
>TRBD1|TRBV6-5|NA|TRBJ1-5
TGTGCCTCCAGGACAGGGGGCACGTATCAGCCCCAGCATTTT
CASRTGGTYQPQHF
>NA|TRBV6-5|few|TRBJ1-4
TGTGCCAGCAGAGGGGGGGACCGTCGGGGTGAAAAACTGTTTTTT
CASRGGDRRGEKLFF
>TRBD2|TRBV4-3|NA|TRBJ2-2
TGCGCCAGCAGCCAAGATTGGCTAGCGGGACGAACGGGGGAGCTGTTTTTT
CASSQDWLAGRTGELFF
>NA|TRBV2|NA|TRBJ1-1
TGTGCCAGCAGTGAAGGAACGGGCCCTGAAGCTTTCTTT
CASSEGTGPEAFF
>NA|TRBV19|few|TRBJ2-1
TGTGCCAGTAGTATAACCAGCGACAATGAGCAGTTCTTC
CASSITSDNEQFF
>TRBD1|TRBV5-1|NA|TRBJ1-1
TGCGCCAGCAGCCCCGGACAGGGAGCAAGGCTGAACACTGAAGCTTTCTTT
CASSPGQGARLNTEAFF
>NA|TRBV7-2|NA|TRBJ1-1
TGTGCCAGCAGCTTATTAGCTGAAGCTTTCTTT
CASSLLAEAFF
>NA|TRBV6-1|NA|TRBJ2-5
TGTGCCAGCAGTGAACAGGAAGAGACCCAGTACTTC
CASSEQEETQYF
>NA|TRBV7-9|NA|TRBJ1-5
TGTGCCAGCAGCTTAGAGGTGGGCGGGAGCAATCAGCCCCAGCATTTT
CASSLEVGGSNQPQHF
>TRBD1|TRBV11-2|NA|TRBJ2-2
TGTGCCAGCAGCTTAGCCTACAGGGGGCTGAACACCGGGGAGCTGTTTTTT
CASSLAYRGLNTGELFF
>NA|TRBV7-6|NA|TRBJ2-7
TGTGCCAGCAGCTTAGGTGGCTCGGGGGCGGGTGAGCAGTACTTC
CASSLGGSGAGEQYF
>NA|TRBV19|NA|TRBJ1-4
TGTGCCAGTAGTAAAACAGGGTTTAGGGAAAAACTGTTTTTT
CASSKTGFREKLFF
>NA|TRBV21-1|NA|TRBJ2-7
TGTGCCAGCAGCAAAGTTCGAACAGGGGGCAACCGGGACTACGAGCAGTACTTC
CASSKVRTGGNRDYEQYF
>TRBD2|TRBV7-9|NA|TRBJ2-7
TGTGCCAGCAGCTTAGTCGGGGGGTCTCGTGCCGAGCAGTACTTC
CASSLVGGSRAEQYF
>NA|TRBV27|NA|TRBJ1-1
TGTGCCAGCAGTTTGGGCGCATGGCAGGAAGCTTTCTTT
CASSLGAWQEAFF
>TRBD1|TRBV10-3|NA|TRBJ2-2
TGTGCCATCAGAGGAGACAGGGGAGGCACCGGGGAGCTGTTTTTT
CAIRGDRGGTGELFF
>NA|TRBV7-8|NA|TRBJ1-2
TGTGCCAGCAGCCCCCGTTGGGTGCCCAACTATGGCTACACCTTC
CASSPRWVPNYGYTF
>TRBD2|TRBV27|NA|TRBJ2-7
TGTGCCAGCAGTCGCCGGGGGGGGCAACACGAGCAGTACTTC
CASSRRGGQHEQYF
>TRBD1|TRBV7-8|NA|TRBJ1-5
TGTGCCAGCAGCCGCCGGGGGACAGCGAATCAGCCCCAGCATTTT
CASSRRGTANQPQHF
>NA|TRBV7-2|few|TRBJ2-1
TGTGCCAGCAGCCCGAACAGGGTGCATGAGCAGTTCTTC
CASSPNRVHEQFF
>TRBD1|TRBV7-9|NA|TRBJ1-2
TGTGCCAGCAGTAGACAGGGAAACTATGGCTACACCTTC
CASSRQGNYGYTF
>TRBD2|TRBV29-1|NA|TRBJ2-7
TGCAGCGTTCTAGCGGGGGCCATCTCCTACGAGCAGTACTTC
CSVLAGAISYEQYF
>TRBD1|TRBV9|NA|TRBJ1-1
TGTGCCAGTAATAGAGGGGACAGCCCCCATCGTTCTGTGAACACTGAAGCTTTCTTT
CASNRGDSPHRSVNTEAFF
>TRBD2|TRBV19|few|TRBJ2-7
TGTGCCAGTTGTCCTAGCGGGACCTACGAGCAGTACTTC
CASCPSGTYEQYF
>NA|TRBV6-2/TRBV6-3|NA|TRBJ2-7
TGTGCCAGCAGTACCCCCTTACGAAGCTACGAGCAGTACTTC
CASSTPLRSYEQYF
>NA|TRBV29-1|NA|TRBJ2-7
TGCAGCGCCAAGGTGGAGGAGCAGTACTTC
CSAKVEEQYF
>NA|TRBV10-3|few|TRBJ1-5
TGTGCCATCAGTGTTGAGGCCTCGGCGGGGGGCAATCAGCCCCAGCATTTT
CAISVEASAGGNQPQHF
>TRBD2|TRBV9|NA|TRBJ2-2
TGTGCCAGCAGCGTAGTTGGCCTAGCGGGCAACACCGGGGAGCTGTTTTTT
CASSVVGLAGNTGELFF
>NA|TRBV6-5|NA|TRBJ1-5
TGTGCCAGCAGTTACAGAGGGGGGACTCAGCCCCAGCATTTT
CASSYRGGTQPQHF
>NA|TRBV5-8|NA|TRBJ1-6
TGTGCCAGCAGCAAGCGACAGAATTCACCCCTCCACTTT
CASSKRQNSPLHF
>TRBD2|TRBV7-2|NA|TRBJ2-5
TGTGCCAGCAGTTCAAGTCGGACTAGCGGGAGAGTGGGGCAAGAGACCCAGTACTTC
CASSSSRTSGRVGQETQYF
>TRBD1|TRBV19|NA|TRBJ1-2
TGTGCCAGTAGTAACCAGCTCGGGACAGGGGAAGGCTACACCTTC
CASSNQLGTGEGYTF
>NA|TRBV11-2|NA|TRBJ1-2
TGTGCCAGCAGCTTGACGGGGGGACGATATGGCTACACCTTC
CASSLTGGRYGYTF
>TRBD1|TRBV19|NA|TRBJ2-7
TGTGCCAGTAGTATAGGGGACAGGGGCTACGAGCAGTACTTC
CASSIGDRGYEQYF
>NA|TRBV23-1|few|TRBJ2-5
TGCGCCAGCAGTCCGGAGACCCAGTACTTC
CASSPETQYF
>TRBD1|TRBV19|NA|TRBJ1-5
TGTGCCAGTAGCCCGGGACAGGGTCAGCCCCAGCATTTT
CASSPGQGQPQHF
>NA|TRBV7-7|NA|TRBJ1-4
TGTGCTAGCAGCCCGACAGCTCTTAATGAAAAACTGTTTTTT
CASSPTALNEKLFF
>TRBD2|TRBV5-4|NA|TRBJ2-3
TGTGCCAGCAGCCGCGGGGGGAGAACCACAGATACGCAGTATTTT
CASSRGGRTTDTQYF
>TRBD1|TRBV29-1|NA|TRBJ1-1
TGCAGCGTTGGCCGGACAGGGCGGAACACTGAAGCTTTCTTT
CSVGRTGRNTEAFF
>NA|TRBV6-4|NA|TRBJ1-1
TGTGCCAGCAGCGCGACTTGGAACACTGAAGCTTTCTTT
CASSATWNTEAFF
>NA|TRBV29-1|NA|TRBJ1-2
TGCAGCGTTGTTGGGCAGGGGCCTAACTATGGCTACACCTTC
CSVVGQGPNYGYTF
>NA|TRBV9|NA|TRBJ1-3
TGTGCCAGCAGCGTAGTGGCAGATGGAAACACCATATATTTT
CASSVVADGNTIYF
>TRBD1|TRBV3-1/TRBV3-2|NA|TRBJ1-5
TGTGCCAGCAGCCGGGGGACAGGGAATCAGCCCCAGCATTTT
CASSRGTGNQPQHF
>NA|TRBV5-4|NA|TRBJ2-2
TGTGCCAGCAGCTTGGAGGGACTTAGGACCGGGGAGCTGTTTTTT
CASSLEGLRTGELFF
>NA|TRBV10-2|NA|TRBJ2-2
TGCGCCAGCAGAGCACAGGGAACCGGGGAGCTGTTTTTT
CASRAQGTGELFF
>NA|TRBV15|once|TRBJ2-6
TGTGCCACCAGCCTCTTAAGGGGTTCTGGGGCCAACGTCCTGACTTTC
CATSLLRGSGANVLTF
>NA|TRBV7-9|once|TRBJ2-1
TGTGCCAGCAGCTTTGCTACCTTTAATGAGCAGTTCTTC
CASSFATFNEQFF